These T cell receptor beta chains were read from a single sample in a study of Ad26.COV2.S vaccination and SARS-CoV-2 variants. TCRdb keeps only in-frame clones here, not all; method: immunoSEQ multiplex PCR. The sample records 380,000 or so clones, approximately 90% being singletons. This sample comprised peripheral blood, obtained in a trial of Ad26.COV2.S vaccine versus placebo. These receptors came from a person aged 18-65 years who received the Ad26.COV2.S COVID-19 vaccine or a placebo. Both conserved end residues are part of each CDR3. A D gene is named only where the DNA matches it firmly. The size of a clone is reported for some rows only, either as once, few or many, or as a class for expanded clones.

>TRBJ2-1|TRBD2|.|TRBV7-2
TGTGCCAGCAGCTTAGAGTTATGGACTAGCGGGTTTGACAATGAGCAGTTCTTC
CASSLELWTSGFDNEQFF
>TRBJ1-5|.|.|TRBV19
TGTGCCAGTAGTTCAGGGAACAGCAATCAGCCCCAGCATTTT
CASSSGNSNQPQHF
>TRBJ1-2|.|once|TRBV6-4
TGTGCCAGCAGTCCAGTCGGGGGCTACACCTTC
CASSPVGGYTF
>TRBJ1-5|TRBD1|.|TRBV12-5
TGTGCTAGTGGAGATACAGGGGGACAGCCCCAGCATTTT
CASGDTGGQPQHF
>TRBJ1-6|.|.|TRBV18
TGTGCCAGCTCGTCGGACGGGAATTCACCCCTCCACTTT
CASSSDGNSPLHF
>TRBJ2-7|TRBD2|.|TRBV10-1
TGCGCCAGCAGCGCGGGACTAGCGGGCTACGAGCAGTACTTC
CASSAGLAGYEQYF
>TRBJ2-2|.|.|TRBV28
TGTGCCAGCAGTTCTCCAGGGACCACCGGGGAGCTGTTTTTT
CASSSPGTTGELFF
>TRBJ1-3|.|.|TRBV6-5
TGTGCCAGCAGTTACTCGACGTCGGGCGGCGACACCATATATTTT
CASSYSTSGGDTIYF
>TRBJ2-1|.|.|TRBV14
TGTGCCAGCAGCAGATGGTCCGGGTCGCGGGCATCCTACAATGAGCAGTTCTTC
CASSRWSGSRASYNEQFF
>TRBJ2-3|.|.|TRBV6-1
TGTGCCAGCAGTGAACTCCGGGGATCCCCCCCCACAGATACGCAGTATTTT
CASSELRGSPPTDTQYF
>TRBJ2-1|TRBD2|.|TRBV9
TGTGCCAGCAGCACTAGCGGGAGGGCCGGTGAGCAGTTCTTC
CASSTSGRAGEQFF
>TRBJ1-1|TRBD1|.|TRBV9
TGTGCCAGCAGCCTAAGGGGGCAGGGTGAAGCTTTCTTT
CASSLRGQGEAFF
>TRBJ1-2|TRBD1|.|TRBV4-1
TGCGCCAGCAGCCAAGAGCCAGGGGGTGGCTACACCTTC
CASSQEPGGGYTF
>TRBJ1-1|TRBD1|.|TRBV4-1
TGCGCCAGCAGCCAGGAAGGACAGGGGATGGCCAACACTGAAGCTTTCTTT
CASSQEGQGMANTEAFF
>TRBJ2-3|.|.|TRBV12-5
TGTGCTAGTGACTCTCTGACTAGCACAGATACGCAGTATTTT
CASDSLTSTDTQYF
>TRBJ1-3|.|.|TRBV7-2
TGTGCCAGCAGCTTAGGCCACCCGTCCTCTGGAAACACCATATATTTT
CASSLGHPSSGNTIYF
>TRBJ1-1|.|once|TRBV19
TGTGCCAGTTCTCCATTGCCAGGGCGTAAGACTGAAGCTTTCTTT
CASSPLPGRKTEAFF
>TRBJ1-1|TRBD1|.|TRBV7-8
TGTGCCAGCAGCTTAGGACAGGGGGTGATGAACACTGAAGCTTTCTTT
CASSLGQGVMNTEAFF
>TRBJ1-4|TRBD1|.|TRBV27
TGTGCCAGCAGTTCAATACAGGGGGGCCTTAATGAAAAACTGTTTTTT
CASSSIQGGLNEKLFF
>TRBJ1-5|TRBD1|.|TRBV18
TGTGCCAGCTCACGAGCCGGGACAGGGGATCAGCCCCAGCATTTT
CASSRAGTGDQPQHF
>TRBJ1-1|.|once|TRBV19
TGTGCCAGTAGTACGACCCAGGGGAACACTGAAGCTTTCTTT
CASSTTQGNTEAFF
>TRBJ2-1|.|.|TRBV6-2/TRBV6-3
TGTGCCAGCAGTTTCATTCCAGGGGAGAGATACAATGAGCAGTTCTTC
CASSFIPGERYNEQFF
>TRBJ2-1|TRBD1|once|TRBV10-1
TGCGCCAGCAGTGCCGGGACAGTTGTCTACAATGAGCAGTTCTTC
CASSAGTVVYNEQFF
>TRBJ2-7|TRBD1|.|TRBV18
TGTGCCAGCTCACCGCCGGGACAGGGCTACGAGCAGTACTTC
CASSPPGQGYEQYF
>TRBJ1-1|.|few|TRBV19
TGTGCCAGTAGTCGAGGTGGAAACACTGAAGCTTTCTTT
CASSRGGNTEAFF
>TRBJ2-3|.|.|TRBV10-3
TGTGCCATCAGTGAAGGGCAGGCCCTCACAGATACGCAGTATTTT
CAISEGQALTDTQYF
>TRBJ1-5|.|.|TRBV19
TGTGCCAGTAGTATACAGATCAATCAGCCCCAGCATTTT
CASSIQINQPQHF
>TRBJ2-5|TRBD2|.|TRBV19
TGTGCCAGTAGTATGGGGCTACTAGCGGGAGGGCCTCCATCGCAAGAGACCCAGTACTTC
CASSMGLLAGGPPSQETQYF
>TRBJ2-7|TRBD2|.|TRBV4-2
TGTGCCAGCAGCCAAGATCCAGGGACTAGTAAAGACGAGCAGTACTTC
CASSQDPGTSKDEQYF
>TRBJ1-1|TRBD1|.|TRBV19
TGTGCCAGTACCGCGACAGGGCGGACTGAAGCTTTCTTT
CASTATGRTEAFF
>TRBJ1-2|.|.|TRBV13
TGTGCCAGCAGCGAACAGCGACCACCCTATGGCTACACCTTC
CASSEQRPPYGYTF
>TRBJ2-7|.|.|TRBV6-5
TGTGCCAGCAGTATTTACCAGGGACCCGAGCAGTACTTC
CASSIYQGPEQYF
>TRBJ1-3|TRBD1|once|TRBV7-9
TGTGCCAGCAGCTTGGGACAGGGAACTGGAAACACCATATATTTT
CASSLGQGTGNTIYF
>TRBJ2-1|TRBD2|.|TRBV30
TGTGCCTGGAGTCCCCCTAGCGGGAACCCGGATGAGCAGTTCTTC
CAWSPPSGNPDEQFF
>TRBJ2-1|TRBD2|.|TRBV9
TGTGCCAGCAGCGTAGGTCAGCGGGGGGCCTCCTACAATGAGCAGTTCTTC
CASSVGQRGASYNEQFF
>TRBJ1-5|.|.|TRBV20-1
TGCAGTGCTAGTCCGGGACGCTATAGCGATCAGCCCCAGCATTTT
CSASPGRYSDQPQHF
>TRBJ1-2|.|.|TRBV6-5
TGTGCCAGCACCGGGGGGGGTGGCGGGAACTATGGCTACACCTTC
CASTGGGGGNYGYTF
>TRBJ2-7|.|.|TRBV7-8
TGTGCCAGCAGCTTAACTCAGGGTAACGAGCAGTACTTC
CASSLTQGNEQYF
>TRBJ2-5|.|.|TRBV2
TGTGCCAGCAGTGAACACAGGGTCCAAGAGACCCAGTACTTC
CASSEHRVQETQYF
>TRBJ2-7|TRBD2|.|TRBV5-1
TGCGCCAGCAGCCTAACTAGCGGGAGTTCCTACGAGCAGTACTTC
CASSLTSGSSYEQYF
>TRBJ2-7|TRBD1|.|TRBV5-4
TGTGCCAGCAGCCAGGATCCCCCTCCGGGACAGGGGACGAGCGGCTACGAGCAGTACTTC
CASSQDPPPGQGTSGYEQYF
>TRBJ1-3|.|.|TRBV19
TGTGCCAGTCACCGACAGTCCTCTGGAAACACCATATATTTT
CASHRQSSGNTIYF
>TRBJ2-5|.|.|TRBV5-5
TGTGCCAGCAGCTTGTACGAGTCGGATTCCCCCCAGTACTTC
CASSLYESDSPQYF